A selection of T cell receptor beta chains follows, all from one sample in a study of T cell responses to AZD1222 COVID-19 vaccine. Here immunoSEQ multiplex PCR was the method, and the copy in TCRdb shows in-frame clones only, minus some. The table shows about 160,000 clones, with 90% to 95% occurring only once. The sequenced sample was peripheral blood, obtained on day 0 of AZD1222 vaccination. The receptors come from an adult in good health. CDR3s include the opening cysteine and the closing phenylalanine or tryptophan. Each record gives: V gene, J gene, clone size, CDR3 length, D gene, CDR3 DNA, CDR3 protein. The D gene is left open where the match is weak. Clone size appears in some rows only: once, few, many, or a class for an expanded clone.

>TRBV10-2|TRBJ1-1|.|13|TRBD1
TGCGCCAGCAGGGACAGGGGATACACTGAAGCTTTCTTT
CASRDRGYTEAFF
>TRBV12-3/TRBV12-4|TRBJ1-5|once|12|.
TGTGCCAGCAGTCCGACCAATCAGCCCCAGCATTTT
CASSPTNQPQHF
>TRBV2|TRBJ1-1|.|13|.
TGTGCCAGCAAGGTTACAGGGAAAACTGAAGCTTTCTTT
CASKVTGKTEAFF
>TRBV7-7|TRBJ2-1|.|15|TRBD2
TGTGCCAGCAGCCTTGGGACTAGCGGGGGGAATGAGCAGTTCTTC
CASSLGTSGGNEQFF
>TRBV28|TRBJ1-1|.|14|.
TGTGCCAGCACCACCGGCGGCTTGAACACTGAAGCTTTCTTT
CASTTGGLNTEAFF
>TRBV11-3|TRBJ2-7|.|13|TRBD2
TGTGCCAGCAGCTTCCTAGCGGGGGTCGAGCAGTACTTC
CASSFLAGVEQYF
>TRBV11-2|TRBJ1-4|.|14|.
TGTGCCAGCAGCTTAGGAGTATGGCGTGAAAAACTGTTTTTT
CASSLGVWREKLFF
>TRBV5-1|TRBJ1-1|.|13|.
TGCGCCAGCAGCTTGGAGCCGAACACTGAAGCTTTCTTT
CASSLEPNTEAFF
>TRBV7-8|TRBJ2-5|.|15|.
TGTGCCAGCAGCCGAAATAGATTAGCTCAAGAGACCCAGTACTTC
CASSRNRLAQETQYF
>TRBV19|TRBJ2-2|.|15|TRBD1
TGTGCCAGTAGTATCGGGACAGGGCACACCGGGGAGCTGTTTTTT
CASSIGTGHTGELFF
>TRBV7-6|TRBJ2-2|.|16|.
TGTGCCAGCAGCTTATTTCAGGGTGGGAGCACCGGGGAGCTGTTTTTT
CASSLFQGGSTGELFF
>TRBV6-5|TRBJ1-4|.|15|.
TGTGCCAGCAGATCCATCGAACGATCCGGCGAAAAACTGTTTTTT
CASRSIERSGEKLFF
>TRBV6-5|TRBJ2-5|.|13|.
TGTGCCAGCAGTTACCCTGGACTCGAGACCCAGTACTTC
CASSYPGLETQYF
>TRBV14|TRBJ1-2|.|14|.
TGTGCCAGCAGCCACTACAGAGTAAACTATGGCTACACCTTC
CASSHYRVNYGYTF
>TRBV5-6|TRBJ2-7|.|15|.
TGTGCCAGCAGGGAGAACAAGGGGTTCGCCTACGAGCAGTACTTC
CASRENKGFAYEQYF
>TRBV7-9|TRBJ2-1|once|14|.
TGTGCCAGCAGCTCCCAGTCAGGGAGGAATGAGCAGTTCTTC
CASSSQSGRNEQFF
>TRBV6-5|TRBJ1-2|.|15|.
TGTGCCAGCAGCCTCCGCGAGACCCGAGTGGATGGCTACACCTTC
CASSLRETRVDGYTF
>TRBV7-7|TRBJ2-2|.|16|.
TGTGCCAGCAGCACCCAGACCGTGCCGAACACCGGGGAGCTGTTTTTT
CASSTQTVPNTGELFF
>TRBV7-9|TRBJ1-6|.|16|.
TGTGCCAGCAGCCCCGGACAGAGCTCCTATAATTCACCCCTCCACTTT
CASSPGQSSYNSPLHF
>TRBV13|TRBJ1-4|.|17|.
TGTGCCAGCAGCCGATCCAGGAATAATCCAACTAATGAAAAACTGTTTTTT
CASSRSRNNPTNEKLFF
>TRBV5-6|TRBJ1-1|once|16|.
TGTGCCAGCAGCGAGCGGGTCTGGCCAATGAACACTGAAGCTTTCTTT
CASSERVWPMNTEAFF
>TRBV7-9|TRBJ2-7|few|12|.
TGTGCCAGCAGCCTAAGTACGTACGAGCAGTACTTC
CASSLSTYEQYF
>TRBV18|TRBJ1-5|.|13|.
TGTGCCAGCTCACTCGACATAAATCAGCCCCAGCATTTT
CASSLDINQPQHF
>TRBV4-2|TRBJ2-7|.|15|.
TGTGCCAGCAGCCAAGGGGACACGAGCTCCTACGAGCAGTACTTC
CASSQGDTSSYEQYF
>TRBV3-1/TRBV3-2|TRBJ2-5|.|17|TRBD2
TGTGCCAGCAGCCAATTCGGGGCTAGCGGGGGGCGAGAGACCCAGTACTTC
CASSQFGASGGRETQYF
>TRBV27|TRBJ1-5|.|16|TRBD1
TGTGCCAGCAGTGCTAGGGGGGGACAGGGTGAGTGGGCCCAGCATTTT
CASSARGGQGEWAQHF
>TRBV24-1|TRBJ2-1|.|15|.
TGTGCCACCAGTCCCGGGGGGCTTGATTACAATGAGCAGTTCTTC
CATSPGGLDYNEQFF
>TRBV12-3/TRBV12-4|TRBJ1-2|.|13|.
TGTGCCAGCAGTCCTACAGGGATCTATGGCTACACCTTC
CASSPTGIYGYTF
>TRBV18|TRBJ2-7|.|18|.
TGTGCCAGCTCACCTGTTCAATCCAGGGGTCCTACCGGAGGGGAGCAGTACTTC
CASSPVQSRGPTGGEQYF
>TRBV5-1|TRBJ2-7|.|15|TRBD2
TGCGCCAGCAGCTTGGTGGCGGGGGGCAGGTACGAGCAGTACTTC
CASSLVAGGRYEQYF
>TRBV19|TRBJ1-1|.|14|.
TGTGCCAGTAGTGGAGGGATAATGTTCGCTGAAGCTTTCTTT
CASSGGIMFAEAFF
>TRBV4-2|TRBJ1-5|.|17|.
TGTGCCAGCAGCCAAAAATCCGAGGGGCATAGCAATCAGCCCCAGCATTTT
CASSQKSEGHSNQPQHF
>TRBV5-6|TRBJ1-4|.|16|TRBD1
TGTGCCAGCAGCTTGGGGTTCGCAGGGGGAGATGAAAAACTGTTTTTT
CASSLGFAGGDEKLFF
>TRBV4-1|TRBJ1-2|.|15|.
TGCGCCAGCAGCCAAGTTTTGAGGGGGATCTATGGCTACACCTTC
CASSQVLRGIYGYTF
>TRBV6-4|TRBJ2-2|.|14|.
TGTGCCAGCAGTAGGGGGATCAACACCGGGGAGCTGTTTTTT
CASSRGINTGELFF
>TRBV6-2/TRBV6-3|TRBJ2-5|.|15|.
TGTGCCAGCAGCTCCCCCCCGGGGGTCCAAGAGACCCAGTACTTC
CASSSPPGVQETQYF
>TRBV4-2|TRBJ1-5|.|16|.
TGTGCCAGCAGCCGCGGGGGTGCGTATAGCAATCAGCCCCAGCATTTT
CASSRGGAYSNQPQHF
>TRBV15|TRBJ2-5|.|13|TRBD2
TGTGCCACCAGCAGAACTAGCGAGGAGACCCAGTACTTC
CATSRTSEETQYF
>TRBV7-9|TRBJ1-6|.|14|.
TGTGCCAGCAGCGCCGTGGGGCACAATTCACCCCTCCACTTT
CASSAVGHNSPLHF
>TRBV7-2|TRBJ1-5|.|15|.
TGTGCCAGCAGCTTAAGACGAGGGGGCAATCAGCCCCAGCATTTT
CASSLRRGGNQPQHF
>TRBV7-2|TRBJ2-1|.|15|TRBD1
TGTGCCAGCAGCGTAGACAGGGGGCGTTACAATGAGCAGTTCTTC
CASSVDRGRYNEQFF
>TRBV14|TRBJ2-2|.|17|.
TGTGCCAGCAGCCAAAGACAATCAGCCCAGAACACCGGGGAGCTGTTTTTT
CASSQRQSAQNTGELFF